A single sample is the source of the 29 T cell receptor beta chains below, sequenced in a study of blood T cell repertoires in COVID-19. TCRdb's table, derived via immunoSEQ multiplex PCR, lists solely in-frame clones and lacks some. Of roughly 160,000 clones listed, 80% are singletons. Sequencing was done on a sample of PBMCs or T cells enriched from blood (not recorded which). The receptor source for this set is a woman aged 55-75 years who had recovered from COVID-19.

V usage is TRBV3-1 (or the pseudogene TRBV3-2) and J usage is TRBJ1-1, with D tentatively TRBD1 (6 bases). Germline assignment: CDR1 LGHDT and CDR2 YNNKEL (reference sequence). The V end lost 1 base, the J end lost 5 bases, and 20 bases lay between the germline ends. There are 17 residues in the CDR3. The CDR3: CASSQVRPGALRTEAFF. In DNA, the CDR3 is TGTGCCAGCAGCCAAGTAAGGCCAGGGGCCCTGAGGACTGAAGCTTTCTTT.

The chain uses TRBV5-4 and TRBJ2-1; 10 positions agree with TRBD2. The J segment lost 9 bases and the V segment lost 3 bases, leaving 9 bases of the junction unmatched. The CDR3 consists of 15 residues. From germline, CDR1 is SGHNT and CDR2 YYREEE (reference sequence). CDR3 sequence: CASSSKAGGPGEQFF. The CDR3 DNA reads TGTGCCAGCAGCTCGAAAGCGGGGGGGCCCGGTGAGCAGTTCTTC.

This clone appeared once. V gene TRBV5-1 combines with J gene TRBJ1-1; 7 bases are shared with TRBD1. With 6 bases clipped from V and 3 bases from J, the junction kept 11 bases outside the gene matches. Germline loops: CDR1 SGHRS, CDR2 YFSETQ. The CDR3 extends over 15 amino acids. In DNA form, the CDR3 reads TGCGCCAGCATCCGCATCCCAGGGGGGCACACTGAAGCTTTCTTT. This gives the protein CASIRIPGGHTEAFF.

The J gene is TRBJ2-2, the V gene TRBV30; no clear D. Germline V CDR1 and CDR2: GTSNPN, SVGIG (reference sequence). The CDR3 consists of 15 residues. Trimming removed 6 bases at V and 3 bases at J, with 17 bases between. The CDR3 region has the DNA TGTGCCTGCCGAAAGAAGAGTTCTTACACCGGGGAGCTGTTTTTT. It specifies CACRKKSSYTGELFF.

The chain recombines TRBV10-1 with TRBJ2-5, with a possible D match to TRBD2 (5 bases). The CDR3 covers 16 residues. Looked up from germline, CDR1 is WNHNN and CDR2 is SYGVQD (reference sequence). The V and J ends lost 6 bases and 2 bases respectively, with 19 bases between them. CDR3 amino acids: CASSENPRGGQETQYF. CDR3 nucleotide sequence: TGCGCCAGCAGCGAAAACCCCCGGGGTGGACAAGAGACCCAGTACTTC.

J is TRBJ1-5 and V is TRBV19; 7 nucleotides align to TRBD1. Germline trimming cut 10 bases from V and 0 bases from J; bases unmatched to any gene: 6. CDR1 LNHDA and CDR2 SQIVND come from the germline V gene (reference sequence). There are 14 residues in the CDR3. DNA of the CDR3: TGTGCCACCGCCCGGACAGGTAGCAATCAGCCCCAGCATTTT. It codes for CATARTGSNQPQHF.

This chain uses TRBV10-2 with TRBJ2-5, with TRBD2 identical over 7 bases. The CDR3 is 13 amino acids. The V and J ends lost 0 bases and 13 bases, in that order; junction bases with no gene match: 8. CDR1 is WSHSY, CDR2 SAAADI, per germline. CDR3 coding DNA: TGCGCCAGCAGTGAGTCGACTTTGGGACTACCGTACTTC. This translates into CASSESTLGLPYF.

The genes are TRBV7-2 and TRBJ1-1; the D is unclear. CDR1 SGHTA and CDR2 FQGNSA come from the germline V gene. The CDR3 consists of 14 residues. Between the trimmed V and J ends, which lost 3 bases and 0 bases, there was a span of 8 bases. The CDR3 sequence: CASSFGVLNTEAFF. DNA of the CDR3: TGTGCCAGCAGCTTCGGTGTCTTGAACACTGAAGCTTTCTTT. Based on the CDR3 plus reference TRBV7-2 and TRBJ1-1, the full variable domain is GAGVSQSPSNKVTEKGKDVELRCDPISGHTALYWYRQSLGQGLEFLIYFQGNSAPDKSGLPSDRFSAERTGGSVSTLTIQRTQQEDSAVYLCASSFGVLNTEAFFGQGTRLTVV.

This chain links TRBV19 with TRBJ1-1; D is uncertain. CDR1 and CDR2 (germline): LNHDA, SQIVND (reference sequence). The length of the CDR3 is 14 residues. The germline V and J ends were trimmed by 9 bases and 0 bases, with 14 bases remaining between them. As DNA, the CDR3 is TGTGCCAGCACCCCTCGGGGAATGAACACTGAAGCTTTCTTT. Its translation is CASTPRGMNTEAFF.

This clone was counted between two and nine times. The V gene is TRBV4-1, the J gene TRBJ1-2, with D perhaps TRBD1 (5 bases). This CDR3 is 14 amino acids long. Trimming took off 1 base at V and 4 bases at J, with 10 bases between the two ends. The germline gives CDR1 MGHRA, CDR2 YSYEKL. The CDR3 is CASSQAGGGYGYTF. CDR3 nucleotide sequence: TGCGCCAGCAGCCAAGCGGGCGGGGGCTATGGCTACACCTTC.

The genes are TRBV3-1 (or the pseudogene TRBV3-2) and TRBJ2-7; possibly TRBD1 for D (6 bases). The CDR3 has 15 amino acids. Per germline, CDR1 LGHDT and CDR2 YNNKEL (reference sequence). V lost 4 bases to trimming and J lost 1 base, with 14 bases between them. CDR3 DNA sequence: TGTGCCAGCAGCCCAGGGCAGGGGCGTTCCTACGAGCAGTACTTC. Translated: CASSPGQGRSYEQYF.

This rearrangement joins TRBV28 to TRBJ1-5, with 10 nucleotides matching TRBD1. CDR3 length equals 20 residues. After removal of 4 bases from V and 0 bases from J, the junction contained 15 bases not matched to a gene. Germline assignment: CDR1 MDHEN and CDR2 SYDVKM. The CDR3 nucleotides are TGTGCCAGCAGTTATGGCGAAGGACAGGGGGTTGTTGATAGCAATCAGCCCCAGCATTTT. Protein product: CASSYGEGQGVVDSNQPQHF. Combining the CDR3 with reference TRBV28 and TRBJ1-5 gives the whole variable domain DVKVTQSSRYLVKRTGEKVFLECVQDMDHENMFWYRQDPGLGLRLIYFSYDVKMKEKGDIPEGYSVSREKKERFSLILESASTNQTSMYLCASSYGEGQGVVDSNQPQHFGDGTRLSIL.

This clone was recorded only once. The CDR3 region is CASSVSDQPQHF. As DNA, the CDR3 is TGTGCCAGCAGCGTTAGTGATCAGCCCCAGCATTTT. The chain is built from TRBV6-5 and TRBJ1-5; D ambiguous. There are 12 residues in the CDR3. V was cut by 6 bases and J by 5 bases, with 8 bases left in between. Germline CDR1 and CDR2: MNHEY and SVGAGI.

This clone is a singleton in its sample. This sequence joins TRBV24-1 and TRBJ1-2, with D possibly matching TRBD1 (5 bases). Between the trimmed V and J ends, which lost 3 bases and 2 bases, there was a span of 15 bases. Germline-derived CDR1 and CDR2 are KGHDR and SFDVKD. This CDR3 is 16 amino acids long. For the CDR3, the DNA is TGTGCCACCAGTGATCCAGGGCAGGGAGGCAACTATGGCTACACCTTC. This gives the protein CATSDPGQGGNYGYTF.

The J gene is TRBJ1-4, the V gene TRBV6-5; 12 nucleotides match TRBD1. V lost 5 bases and J lost 7; bases outside the gene matches: 5. The CDR3 contains 15 residues. From germline, CDR1 is MNHEY and CDR2 SVGAGI. Written as DNA, the CDR3 is TGTGCCAGCAGTCGGGGACAGGGGGCTGGTGAAAAACTGTTTTTT. This sequence encodes CASSRGQGAGEKLFF.

The rearrangement uses TRBV19 and TRBJ2-6; D unclear. The CDR3 is 12 residues long. Germline loops: CDR1 LNHDA, CDR2 SQIVND (reference sequence). V was clipped by 8 bases and J by 4 bases, with 6 bases between them. CDR3 nucleotides: TGTGCCAGTCGAGTGGGGGCCAACGTCCTGACTTTC. Its translation is CASRVGANVLTF.

The V call is TRBV2, the J call TRBJ2-7; D may be TRBD1 (6 bases). The CDR3 consists of 12 residues. Trimming removed 7 bases from V and 2 bases from J, with 9 bases in between. Germline-derived CDR1 and CDR2 are SNHLY and FYNNEI. CDR3 nucleotides: TGTGCCAGCATCCGGACAGCCTACGAGCAGTACTTC. Protein product: CASIRTAYEQYF.

The CDR3: CASSLDSLTEAFF. DNA of the CDR3: TGTGCCAGCAGTTTAGACAGCCTCACTGAAGCTTTCTTT. V usage is TRBV28 and J usage is TRBJ1-1; D possibly corresponds to TRBD1 (5 bases). The germline gives CDR1 MDHEN, CDR2 SYDVKM. CDR3 length: 13 residues. V was pared by 2 bases and J by 4 bases, with 8 bases between.

The chain employs TRBV3-1 (or the pseudogene TRBV3-2) and TRBJ2-1, with a tentative D call TRBD1 (6 bases). Germline V gene lookup returns CDR1 LGHDT and CDR2 YNNKEL (reference sequence). The CDR3 covers 13 residues. V lost 4 bases and J lost 10, with 14 bases in between. The CDR3 DNA reads TGTGCCAGCAGCCTATCGAGGGGGTCGGAGCAGTTCTTC. Amino acids: CASSLSRGSEQFF.

The chain combines TRBV29-1 with TRBJ1-3; tentative D call: TRBD1 (5 bases). V gave up 7 bases and J gave up 0 bases, with 13 bases separating them. CDR3 size: 14 residues. The germline V gene has CDR1 SQVTM and CDR2 ANQGSEA. Written as DNA, the CDR3 is TGCAGCGCCCTTGGGGCGATCTCTGGAAACACCATATATTTT. Translation: CSALGAISGNTIYF.

The chain combines TRBV7-9 with TRBJ2-1; D perhaps matches TRBD2 (5 bases). The V and J ends lost 4 bases and 9 bases respectively, with 16 bases between them. The CDR3 runs to 14 residues. In germline, CDR1 is SEHNR, CDR2 FQNEAQ (reference sequence). CDR3: CASSSDTNRGEQFF. CDR3 nucleotides: TGTGCCAGCAGCTCCGACACTAACCGGGGTGAGCAGTTCTTC.

The V gene is TRBV5-1, the J gene TRBJ1-6; D remains unclear. CDR1 and CDR2 (germline): SGHRS, YFSETQ. Trimming left V 1 base short and J 5 bases short, with 7 bases between. This CDR3 spans 14 amino acids. The CDR3 reads CASSLSLDNSPLHF. The CDR3 coding sequence is TGCGCCAGCAGCTTGAGCCTAGATAATTCACCCCTCCACTTT.

V usage is TRBV3-1 (or the pseudogene TRBV3-2) and J usage is TRBJ2-7; TRBD1 aligns across 7 bases. The germline gives CDR1 LGHDT, CDR2 YNNKEL (reference sequence). The CDR3 runs 13 residues. Losses at the gene ends were 1 base for V and 7 bases for J; bases not matched to a gene: 4. The CDR3: CASSQVRQGEQYF. The DNA for the CDR3 is TGTGCCAGCAGCCAAGTGCGACAGGGTGAGCAGTACTTC.

This chain uses TRBV5-6 with TRBJ2-7, with D possibly matching TRBD2 (5 bases). This CDR3 is built from 14 residues. Trimming removed 3 bases at V and 3 bases at J, with 13 bases between. In germline, CDR1 is SGHDT, CDR2 YYEEEE. CDR3 sequence: CASSSAGRLYEQYF. The CDR3 DNA reads TGTGCCAGCAGCTCGGCTGGGAGACTCTACGAGCAGTACTTC.

The rearrangement joins TRBV12-3 or TRBV12-4 to TRBJ1-4; D is undetermined. The CDR3 consists of 12 residues. V dropped 6 bases and J dropped 7 bases, with 9 bases sitting between them. CDR3 coding DNA: TGTGCCAGCAGCCCGGGAGGTGAAAAACTGTTTTTT. Residues: CASSPGGEKLFF.

Only a few counts were recorded for this clone. The DNA of the CDR3 is TGTGCCAGCAGCGTGGGGCCATGGGCAACTAATGAAAAACTGTTTTTT. It specifies CASSVGPWATNEKLFF. The chain combines TRBV9 with TRBJ1-4; possibly TRBD1 for D (5 bases). Trimming shortened V by 2 bases and J by 0 bases, and 11 bases separated the two germline ends. The V gene's germline CDR1 is SGDLS and CDR2 YYNGEE. The CDR3 consists of 16 residues.

This rearrangement joins TRBV18 to TRBJ2-7; D ambiguous. Trimming stripped 3 bases from V and 5 bases from J, with 23 bases between. The CDR3 has 17 amino acids. Per germline, CDR1 KGHSH and CDR2 LQKENI. The CDR3 DNA follows: TGTGCCAGCTCACCCCCGTTTGGCCAGTCTTCGCGGAACGAGCAGTACTTC. Protein: CASSPPFGQSSRNEQYF.

This clone was observed a few times. The V call is TRBV24-1, the J call TRBJ2-1, with 8 bases aligning to TRBD2. Unmatched junction bases numbered 16, after V lost 1 base and J lost 9 bases. Germline lookup yields CDR1 KGHDR and CDR2 SFDVKD. This CDR3 region has 18 residues. The CDR3 DNA follows: TGTGCCACCAGTGATTTCTCCGGCGGTAGCGGGATTGGTGGTGAGCAGTTCTTC. It is translated as CATSDFSGGSGIGGEQFF.

The chain recombines TRBV24-1 with TRBJ2-1; 11 positions agree with TRBD2. CDR1 and CDR2 (germline): KGHDR, SFDVKD. The CDR3 runs 16 residues. Unmatched junction bases numbered 0, after V lost 3 bases and J lost 0 bases. The CDR3 coding sequence is TGTGCCACCAGTGATGGACTAGCGGGCTCCTACAATGAGCAGTTCTTC. It specifies CATSDGLAGSYNEQFF.